This T cell receptor (beta chain) appears in the sequencing data of a study of human T cells and chemical hapten exposure. Study-wide context: TCR yields per sample varied mostly from small pooled library volume differences. Study-wide results and caveats: DPC sensitization left the count of TCRs above 1 in 1000 unchanged.

Germline V gene lookup returns CDR1 ENHRY and CDR2 SYGVKD. The V segment lost 4 bases and the J segment 5 bases; nucleotides outside the gene matches: 3. This CDR3 spans 13 amino acids. About this clonotype: As yet, its antigen is unknown.

Unique molecular identifiers were attached to individual cDNA molecules during library preparation. Original analysis: A per-sample median of approximately 87,000 TCRs was observed, with counts ranging from about 23,224 to 700,000. TCRdb reprocessed the reads with MiXCR, giving one entry per CDR3 protein. V and J calls and clone size were set by TCRdb, not the authors. The table lists about 120,000 distinct CDR3 sequences, 8% to 9.5% of them singletons. Sequencing started from total RNA isolated from unfractionated whole blood. This clonotype was obtained from a human donor in good health. Some clones in this sample may be carry-over from other donors' samples. V is TRBV10-3 and J is TRBJ2-7; 9 bases agree with TRBD1. Source material: whole blood. As DNA, the CDR3 is TGTGCCATCAGTGGACAGGGGGTCGACGAGCAGTACTTC. It yields the protein CAISGQGVDEQYF.